This TCR beta chain was observed in a study of blood T cell repertoires in COVID-19. Across the study: Researchers got acute and convalescent COVID-19 samples from the United States, Italy and Spain. T cells, B-cell-depleted T cells, or PBMCs supplied cDNA or gDNA.

In the original processing: Researchers report that nucleated cell counts were estimated from reference gene primer amplification. Measured with immunoSEQ multiplex PCR; TCRdb has only the in-frame clones, and not every one. V and J calls and clone size come straight from that table; D and trimming were deduced from the DNA. The data contain approximately 91,000 clones, more than 75% of them seen just once; the ten biggest clones take up 6.5% to 9%. CDR1 is SGHRS, CDR2 YFSETQ, per germline. CDR3 size: 15 residues. J gave up 2 bases and V 4 bases, and 5 bases lay outside the gene matches. This chain uses TRBV5-1 with TRBJ2-3; 9 bases agree with TRBD1. Input material: peripheral blood. This clonotype was obtained from a man in his 70s with acute or convalescent COVID-19. The CDR3 reads CASSIGDRDTDTQYF. For the CDR3, the DNA is TGCGCCAGCAGCATCGGGGACAGGGACACAGATACGCAGTATTTT.